This T cell receptor beta chain was captured by sequencing in a study of T cells in Graves' hyperthyroidism and ophthalmopathy. Germline CDR1 and CDR2: WSHSY and SAAADI. This CDR3 has 14 amino acids. The V segment lost 10 bases and the J segment 2 bases; nucleotides outside the gene matches: 4. Orbital computed tomography and thyroid ultrasound, together with serum TRAb and thyroxine and clinical symptoms, were used for diagnoses. Findings of the study overall: Ophthalmopathy, which appeared later, was predicted by the model a median approximately 6 months before onset. A 13 V-J signature model discriminated ophthalmopathy versus stable hyperthyroidism.

Amplification targeted TCR beta CDR3 regions from RNA transcripts. The HTBI primer set was used in a first-round RT-PCR of the TCR CDR3. TCRdb reprocessed the multiplex PCR reads with MiXCR, giving one entry per CDR3 protein. The profile shows about 660,000 distinct CDR3 sequences, about 45% of them singletons. This clonotype was detected many times. What it recognizes is unknown. Sequenced: peripheral blood or thyroid tissue (not recorded which). The sequence was collected from an adult man with Graves' disease, either hyperthyroidism or ophthalmopathy (not recorded which). The chain recombines TRBV10-2 with TRBJ1-5; 11 nucleotides match TRBD1. This CDR3 reads CATRTGGGNQPQHF. CDR3 bases: TGCGCCACCAGGACAGGGGGCGGCAATCAGCCCCAGCATTTT.